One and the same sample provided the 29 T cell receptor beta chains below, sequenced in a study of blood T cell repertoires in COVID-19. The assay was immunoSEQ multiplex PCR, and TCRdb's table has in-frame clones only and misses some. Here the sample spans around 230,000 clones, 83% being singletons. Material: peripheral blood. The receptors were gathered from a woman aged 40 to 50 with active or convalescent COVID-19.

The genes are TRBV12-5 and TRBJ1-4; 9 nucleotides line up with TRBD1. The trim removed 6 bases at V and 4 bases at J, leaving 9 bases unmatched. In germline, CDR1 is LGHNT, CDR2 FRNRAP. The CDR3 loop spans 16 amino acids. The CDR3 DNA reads TGTGCTAGTGGATGGGACAGGGCCCGCGGTAATGAAAAACTGTTTTTT. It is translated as CASGWDRARGNEKLFF.

The CDR3 sequence: CATSDASSGFETQYF. The CDR3, as DNA: TGTGCCACCAGTGACGCCAGCTCCGGGTTTGAGACCCAGTACTTC. The chain uses TRBV24-1 and TRBJ2-5; no clear D. The CDR3 totals 15 residues. Germline-derived CDR1 and CDR2 are KGHDR and SFDVKD. V was clipped by 4 bases and J by 5 bases, with 16 bases between them.

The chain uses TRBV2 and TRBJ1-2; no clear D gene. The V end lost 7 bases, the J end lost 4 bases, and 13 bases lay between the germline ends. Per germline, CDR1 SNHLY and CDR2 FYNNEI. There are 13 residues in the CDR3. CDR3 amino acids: CASNVEGLYGYTF. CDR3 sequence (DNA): TGTGCCAGCAACGTTGAGGGCCTCTATGGCTACACCTTC.

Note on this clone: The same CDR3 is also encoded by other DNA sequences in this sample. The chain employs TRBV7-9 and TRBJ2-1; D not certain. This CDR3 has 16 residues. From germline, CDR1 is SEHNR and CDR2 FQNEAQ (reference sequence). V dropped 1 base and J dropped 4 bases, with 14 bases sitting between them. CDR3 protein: CASSLDPGSSYNEQFF. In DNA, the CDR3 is TGTGCCAGCAGCTTAGATCCGGGTTCGTCTTACAATGAGCAGTTCTTC. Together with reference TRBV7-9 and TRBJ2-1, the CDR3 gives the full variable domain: DTGVSQNPRHKITKRGQNVTFRCDPISEHNRLYWYRQTLGQGPEFLTYFQNEAQLEKSRLLSDRFSAERPKGSFSTLEIQRTEQGDSAMYLCASSLDPGSSYNEQFFGPGTRLTVL.

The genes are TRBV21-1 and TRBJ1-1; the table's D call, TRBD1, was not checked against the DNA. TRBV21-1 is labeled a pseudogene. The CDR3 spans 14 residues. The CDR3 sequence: CAASWAGKNTEAFF. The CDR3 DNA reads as TGTGCCGCCAGTTGGGCAGGGAAAAACACTGAAGCTTTCTTT.

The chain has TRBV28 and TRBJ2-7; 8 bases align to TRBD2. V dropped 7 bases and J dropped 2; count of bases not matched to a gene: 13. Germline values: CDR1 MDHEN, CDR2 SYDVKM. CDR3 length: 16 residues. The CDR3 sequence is CASTEMAGGVPYEQYF. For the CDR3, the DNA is TGTGCCAGCACAGAAATGGCCGGGGGGGTTCCCTACGAGCAGTACTTC.

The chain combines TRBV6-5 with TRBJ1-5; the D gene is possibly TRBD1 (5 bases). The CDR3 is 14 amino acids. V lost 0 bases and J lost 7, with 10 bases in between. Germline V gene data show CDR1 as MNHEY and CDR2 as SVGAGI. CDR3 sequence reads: CASSYSGGNQPQHF. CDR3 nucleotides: TGTGCCAGCAGTTACTCGGGGGGGAACCAGCCCCAGCATTTT.

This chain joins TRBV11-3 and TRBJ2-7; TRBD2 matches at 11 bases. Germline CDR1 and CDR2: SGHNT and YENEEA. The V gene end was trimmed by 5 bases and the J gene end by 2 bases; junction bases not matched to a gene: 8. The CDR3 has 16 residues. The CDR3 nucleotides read TGTGCCAGCAGCCAGATACTAGCGGGAGCCACCTACGAGCAGTACTTC. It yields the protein CASSQILAGATYEQYF.

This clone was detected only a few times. CDR3 region: CASSTRGVKAPEAFF. In DNA, the CDR3 is TGTGCCAGCAGCACCCGGGGAGTGAAAGCTCCTGAAGCTTTCTTT. The rearrangement uses TRBV27 and TRBJ1-1; D not certain. The germline V and J ends were trimmed by 6 bases and 6 bases, with 20 bases remaining between them. Germline CDR1 is MNHEY and CDR2 is SMNVEV (reference sequence). The CDR3 has 15 residues.

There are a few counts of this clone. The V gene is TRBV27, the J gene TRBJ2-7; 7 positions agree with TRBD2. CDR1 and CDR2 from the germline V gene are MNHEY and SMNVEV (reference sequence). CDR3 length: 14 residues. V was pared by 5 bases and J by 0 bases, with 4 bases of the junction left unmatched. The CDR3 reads CASSRGGSSYEQYF. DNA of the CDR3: TGTGCCAGCAGTCGCGGCGGGAGCTCCTACGAGCAGTACTTC.

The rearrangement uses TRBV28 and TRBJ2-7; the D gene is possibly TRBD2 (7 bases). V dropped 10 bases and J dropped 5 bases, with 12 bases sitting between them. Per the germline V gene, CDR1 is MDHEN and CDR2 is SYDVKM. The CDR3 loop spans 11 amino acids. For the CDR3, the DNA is TGTGCCACGGGGGGCTTACACGAGCAGTACTTC. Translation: CATGGLHEQYF.

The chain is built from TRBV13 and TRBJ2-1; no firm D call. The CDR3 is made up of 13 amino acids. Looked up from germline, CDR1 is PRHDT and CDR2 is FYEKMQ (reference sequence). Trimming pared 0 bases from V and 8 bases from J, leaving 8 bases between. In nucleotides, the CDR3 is TGTGCCAGCAGCTTAGGGCGGTGGGATGAGCAGTTCTTC. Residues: CASSLGRWDEQFF.

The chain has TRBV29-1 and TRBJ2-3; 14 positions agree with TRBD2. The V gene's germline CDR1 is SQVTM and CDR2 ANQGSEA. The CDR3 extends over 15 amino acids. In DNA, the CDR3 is TGCAGTCTCGGGACTAGCGGGGGTTCCACAGATACGCAGTATTTT. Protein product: CSLGTSGGSTDTQYF.

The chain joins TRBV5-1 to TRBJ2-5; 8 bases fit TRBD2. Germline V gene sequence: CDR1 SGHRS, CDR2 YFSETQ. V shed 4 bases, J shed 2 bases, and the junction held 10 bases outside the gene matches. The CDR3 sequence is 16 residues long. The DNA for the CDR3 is TGCGCCAGCAGCCCCGGGACTAGGGTTGGGCAAGAGACCCAGTACTTC. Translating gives CASSPGTRVGQETQYF. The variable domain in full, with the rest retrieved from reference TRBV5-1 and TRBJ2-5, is KAGVTQTPRYLIKTRGQQVTLSCSPISGHRSVSWYQQTPGQGLQFLFEYFSETQRNKGNFPGRFSGRQFSNSRSEMNVSTLELGDSALYLCASSPGTRVGQETQYFGPGTRLLVL.

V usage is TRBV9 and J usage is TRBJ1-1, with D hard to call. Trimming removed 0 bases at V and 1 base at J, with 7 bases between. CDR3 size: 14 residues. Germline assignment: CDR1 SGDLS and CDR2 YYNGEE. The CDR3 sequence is CASSVAGGNTEAFF. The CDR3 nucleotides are TGTGCCAGCAGCGTAGCGGGTGGGAACACTGAAGCTTTCTTT.

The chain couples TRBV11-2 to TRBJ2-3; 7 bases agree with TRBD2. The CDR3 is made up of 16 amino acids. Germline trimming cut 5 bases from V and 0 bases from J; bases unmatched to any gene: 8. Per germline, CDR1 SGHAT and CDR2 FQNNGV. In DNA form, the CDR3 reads TGTGCCAGCAGCGGCGCGGGTAGCGGGAGCACAGATACGCAGTATTTT. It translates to CASSGAGSGSTDTQYF.

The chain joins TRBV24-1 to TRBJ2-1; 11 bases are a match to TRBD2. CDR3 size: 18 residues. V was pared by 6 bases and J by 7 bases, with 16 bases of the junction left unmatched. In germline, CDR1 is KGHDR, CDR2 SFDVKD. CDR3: CATSTTSGSLPGVNEQFF. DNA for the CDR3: TGTGCCACCAGTACCACTAGCGGGAGCCTCCCGGGGGTAAATGAGCAGTTCTTC.

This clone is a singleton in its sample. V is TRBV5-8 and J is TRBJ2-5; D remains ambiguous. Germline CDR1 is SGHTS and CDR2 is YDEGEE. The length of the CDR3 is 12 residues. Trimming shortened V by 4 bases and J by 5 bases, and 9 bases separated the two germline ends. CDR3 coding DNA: TGTGCCAGCAGCCTTCCGAGTGAGACCCAGTACTTC. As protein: CASSLPSETQYF.

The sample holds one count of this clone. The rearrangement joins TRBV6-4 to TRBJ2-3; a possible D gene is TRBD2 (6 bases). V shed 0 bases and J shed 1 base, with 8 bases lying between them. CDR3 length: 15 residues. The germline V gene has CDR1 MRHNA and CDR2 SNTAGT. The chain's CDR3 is CASSDSVAGTDTQYF. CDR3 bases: TGTGCCAGCAGTGACTCGGTAGCGGGCACAGATACGCAGTATTTT.

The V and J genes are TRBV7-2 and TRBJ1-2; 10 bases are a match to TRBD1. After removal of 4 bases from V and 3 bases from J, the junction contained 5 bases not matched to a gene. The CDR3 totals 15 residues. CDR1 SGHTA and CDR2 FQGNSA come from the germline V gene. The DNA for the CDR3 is TGTGCCAGCAGCTCAGACAGGGGGCCTTACTATGGCTACACCTTC. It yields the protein CASSSDRGPYYGYTF.

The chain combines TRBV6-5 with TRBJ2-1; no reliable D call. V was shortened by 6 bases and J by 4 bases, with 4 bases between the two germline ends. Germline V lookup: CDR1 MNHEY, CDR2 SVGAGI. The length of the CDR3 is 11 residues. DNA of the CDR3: TGTGCCAGCAGCCTATACAATGAGCAGTTCTTC. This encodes CASSLYNEQFF.

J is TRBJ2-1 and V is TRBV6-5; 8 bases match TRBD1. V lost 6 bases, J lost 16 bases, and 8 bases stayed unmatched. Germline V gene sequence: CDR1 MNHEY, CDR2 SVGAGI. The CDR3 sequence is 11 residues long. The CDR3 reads CASSPGQVNFF. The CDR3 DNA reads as TGTGCCAGCAGCCCGGGACAGGTAAATTTCTTC.

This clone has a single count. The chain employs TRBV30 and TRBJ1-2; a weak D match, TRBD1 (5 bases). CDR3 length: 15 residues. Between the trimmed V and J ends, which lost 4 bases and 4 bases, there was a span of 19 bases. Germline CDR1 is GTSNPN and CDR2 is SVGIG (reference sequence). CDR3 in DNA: TGTGCCTGGACCGACAGCCACCCAGGCCGCTATGGCTACACCTTC. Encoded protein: CAWTDSHPGRYGYTF.

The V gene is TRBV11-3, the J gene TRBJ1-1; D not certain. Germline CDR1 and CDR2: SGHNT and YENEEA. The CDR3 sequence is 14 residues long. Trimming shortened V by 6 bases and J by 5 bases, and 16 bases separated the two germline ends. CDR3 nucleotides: TGTGCCAGCAGTCCAGGAAGGGAGACTACTGAAGCTTTCTTT. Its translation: CASSPGRETTEAFF.

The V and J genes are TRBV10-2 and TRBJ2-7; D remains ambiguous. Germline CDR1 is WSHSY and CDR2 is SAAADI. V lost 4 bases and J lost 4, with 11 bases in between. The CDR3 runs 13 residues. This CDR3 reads CASSVPGPYEQYF. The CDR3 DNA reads TGCGCCAGCAGTGTACCTGGCCCATACGAGCAGTACTTC.

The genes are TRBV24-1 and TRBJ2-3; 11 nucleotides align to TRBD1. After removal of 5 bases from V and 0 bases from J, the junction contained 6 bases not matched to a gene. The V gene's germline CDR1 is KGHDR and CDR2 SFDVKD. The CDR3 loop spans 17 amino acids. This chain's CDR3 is CATSAPDRGLSTDTQYF. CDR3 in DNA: TGTGCCACCAGTGCCCCGGACAGGGGGCTGAGCACAGATACGCAGTATTTT.

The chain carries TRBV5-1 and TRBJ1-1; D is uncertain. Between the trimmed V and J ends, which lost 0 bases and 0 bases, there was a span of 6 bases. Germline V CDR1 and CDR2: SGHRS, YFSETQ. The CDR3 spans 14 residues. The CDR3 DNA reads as TGCGCCAGCAGCTTGGCCCTTCTGAACACTGAAGCTTTCTTT. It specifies CASSLALLNTEAFF.

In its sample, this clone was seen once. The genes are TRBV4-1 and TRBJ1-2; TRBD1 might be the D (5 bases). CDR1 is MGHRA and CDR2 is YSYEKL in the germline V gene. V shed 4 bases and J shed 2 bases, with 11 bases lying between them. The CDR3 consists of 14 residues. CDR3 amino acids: CASSLPRVNYGYTF. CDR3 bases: TGCGCCAGCAGCCTACCCAGGGTGAACTATGGCTACACCTTC.

CDR3 bases: TGTGCCAGTAGGCCTCGACAGGGGATCTCCTACAATGAGCAGTTCTTC. Protein product: CASRPRQGISYNEQFF. V usage is TRBV19 and J usage is TRBJ2-1; 8 bases are shared with TRBD1. The V gene end was trimmed by 6 bases and the J gene end by 0 bases; junction bases not matched to a gene: 7. Germline V gene data show CDR1 as LNHDA and CDR2 as SQIVND (reference sequence). The CDR3 spans 16 residues.